Shown below are 2 T cell receptor beta chains from a single sample sequenced in a study of cytomegalovirus exposure and HLA in healthy donors. PCR employed 60 Vbeta and 13 Jbeta primers. This table comes from immunoSEQ multiplex PCR, and its TCRdb copy is limited to in-frame clones, with some not included. The sample has over 45,000 clones, about four fifths seen once. Sequenced: PBMCs. These TCRs come from a boy between 10 and 17 years old in good health and CMV-seropositive.

This clone was detected only once. V is TRBV10-1 and J is TRBJ2-2; 11 bases agree with TRBD2. The CDR3 is 15 amino acids. Germline CDR1 reads WNHNN; CDR2 reads SYGVQD (reference sequence). J lost 3 bases, V lost 6 bases, and 3 bases had no gene match. CDR3 sequence (DNA): TGCGCCAGCAGCTTAGCGGGGGGGGACACCGGGGAGCTGTTTTTT. Amino acid sequence: CASSLAGGDTGELFF.

On this clone: One end of the junction fails to match germline, which may point to a read error. The chain employs TRBV7-9 and TRBJ2-3, with TRBD2 identical over 13 bases. The CDR3 extends over 16 amino acids. Germline values: CDR1 SEHNR, CDR2 FQNEAQ (reference sequence). In DNA, the CDR3 is TGTTCCAGCACCCCACTAGCGGGGGGGCATCAAGATACGCAGTATTTT. Amino acid sequence: CSSTPLAGGHQDTQYF.